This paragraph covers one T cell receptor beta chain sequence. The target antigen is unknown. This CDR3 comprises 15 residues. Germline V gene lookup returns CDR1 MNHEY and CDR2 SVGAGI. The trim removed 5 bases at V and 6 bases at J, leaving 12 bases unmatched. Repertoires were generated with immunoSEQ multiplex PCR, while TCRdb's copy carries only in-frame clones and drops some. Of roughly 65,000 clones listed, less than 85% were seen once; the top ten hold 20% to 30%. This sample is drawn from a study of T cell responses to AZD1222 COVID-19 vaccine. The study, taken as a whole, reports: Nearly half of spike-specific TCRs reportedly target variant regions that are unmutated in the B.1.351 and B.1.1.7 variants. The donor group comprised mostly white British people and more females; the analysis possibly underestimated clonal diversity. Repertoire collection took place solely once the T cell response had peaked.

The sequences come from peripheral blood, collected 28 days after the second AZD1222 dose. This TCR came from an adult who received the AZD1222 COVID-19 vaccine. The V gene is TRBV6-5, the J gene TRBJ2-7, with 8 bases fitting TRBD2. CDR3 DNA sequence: TGTGCCAGCAGTACCGACTCCAGCGGGAGTTCCGAGCAGTACTTC. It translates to CASSTDSSGSSEQYF.